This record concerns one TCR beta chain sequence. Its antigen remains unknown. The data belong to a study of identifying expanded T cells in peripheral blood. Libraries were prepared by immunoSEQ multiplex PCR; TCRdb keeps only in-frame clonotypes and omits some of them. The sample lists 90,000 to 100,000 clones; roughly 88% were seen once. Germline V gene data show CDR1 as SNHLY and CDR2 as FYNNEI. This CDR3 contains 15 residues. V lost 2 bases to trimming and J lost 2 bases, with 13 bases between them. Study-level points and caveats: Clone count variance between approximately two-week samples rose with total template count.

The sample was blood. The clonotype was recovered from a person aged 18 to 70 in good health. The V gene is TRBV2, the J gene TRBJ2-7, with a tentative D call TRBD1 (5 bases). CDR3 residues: CASSERRVMTYEQYF. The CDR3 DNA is TGTGCCAGCAGTGAACGCAGGGTGATGACCTACGAGCAGTACTTC.